The clone carrying this TCR beta chain was detected once. The target antigen is unknown. These data come from a study of vaccination effects on CD4 cells after COVID-19. CD4+ T cell isolation took place after about nine days of culture. Participants received two doses of either the BNT162b2 or mRNA-1273 vaccine. Sequencing was performed with immunoSEQ multiplex PCR; in TCRdb, only in-frame clones are kept and a portion is missing. The sample yields fewer than 85,000 clones, 74% seen once. The V and J ends lost 1 base and 5 bases, in that order; junction bases with no gene match: 11. CDR3 size: 17 residues. From germline, CDR1 is MNHEY and CDR2 SMNVEV (reference sequence).

The starting material was CD4+ T cells from PBMCs cultured without peptide, obtained after COVID-19 vaccination. The chain links TRBV27 to TRBJ2-3, with 8 bases matching TRBD1. The source of this sequence is a human donor who received a COVID-19 vaccine. CDR3 nucleotide sequence: TGTGCCAGCAGTTTATTGGCGATCAGGGGGCAGGAAGATACGCAGTATTTT. It codes for CASSLLAIRGQEDTQYF.